The 15 T cell receptor beta chains reported below all come from one sample, sequenced in a study of cytomegalovirus exposure and HLA in healthy donors. A multiplex PCR was run with 60 Vbeta primers and 13 Jbeta primers. Only in-frame clones appear in the TCRdb table, and some are missing; sequencing was by immunoSEQ multiplex PCR. Among 50,000 to 75,000 clones listed, 83% were seen once. The sequenced material came from PBMCs. The receptor source for this set is a human donor in good health.

The chain couples TRBV5-4 to TRBJ2-3; tentative D call: TRBD2 (7 bases). Trimming removed 0 bases from V and 2 bases from J, with 19 bases in between. Germline V CDR1 and CDR2: SGHNT, YYREEE (reference sequence). CDR3 length: 18 residues. In nucleotides, the CDR3 is TGTGCCAGCAGCTTGGGGACATACCGGGGGGCGCTCACAGATACGCAGTATTTT. This translates into CASSLGTYRGALTDTQYF.

The V and J genes are TRBV5-6 and TRBJ2-5; TRBD2 agrees at 7 bases. CDR1 and CDR2 (germline): SGHDT, YYEEEE. The CDR3 length is 13 residues. J was trimmed by 5 bases and V by 4 bases; bases with no gene match: 5. The CDR3 DNA is TGTGCCAGCAGCCCTCTAGCGGCGGAGACCCAGTACTTC. Translated: CASSPLAAETQYF.

The V gene is TRBV28, the J gene TRBJ1-4, with 12 bases lining up with TRBD1. CDR1 and CDR2 from the germline V gene are MDHEN and SYDVKM. V lost 8 bases and J lost 4; bases outside the gene matches: 14. CDR3 length equals 18 residues. CDR3 protein: CASHQAGQGALGNEKLFF. The CDR3 DNA sequence: TGTGCCAGCCATCAAGCGGGACAGGGGGCTTTGGGTAATGAAAAACTGTTTTTT.

The count of this clone is one. One end of the junction varies from germline; a read error may be responsible. The V gene is TRBV7-9, the J gene TRBJ2-5; no clear D gene. Germline V gene sequence: CDR1 SEHNR, CDR2 FQNEAQ (reference sequence). The CDR3 length is 12 residues. This CDR3 reads CASSLRLEAQYF. The CDR3 DNA is TGTGCCAGCAGCTTAAGGTTAGAGGCCCAGTACTTC.

This rearrangement joins TRBV4-1 to TRBJ1-1; a possible D gene is TRBD1 (5 bases). V was pared by 4 bases and J by 0 bases, with 18 bases between. The germline gives CDR1 MGHRA, CDR2 YSYEKL. This CDR3 has 17 residues. The CDR3: CASSPLPGGSMNTEAFF. CDR3 coding DNA: TGCGCCAGCAGCCCTCTACCCGGGGGATCGATGAACACTGAAGCTTTCTTT.

The genes are TRBV4-2 and TRBJ2-1; D is perhaps TRBD1 (5 bases). Trimming took 1 base from V and 5 from J, leaving 15 bases between them. Germline V gene lookup returns CDR1 LGHNA and CDR2 YNFKEQ. This CDR3 comprises 16 residues. The CDR3 region has the DNA TGTGCCAGCAGCCAAGTAACTGACAGAGATCACAATGAGCAGTTCTTC. The encoded protein is CASSQVTDRDHNEQFF.

The chain is built from TRBV5-1 and TRBJ2-1; 11 nucleotides align to TRBD2. The CDR3 has 15 amino acids. The germline V gene encodes CDR1 SGHRS and CDR2 YFSETQ. The V and J ends lost 1 base and 5 bases, in that order; junction bases with no gene match: 2. CDR3: CASSLILAGDNEQFF. The CDR3 DNA reads as TGCGCCAGCAGCTTGATACTAGCGGGGGACAATGAGCAGTTCTTC.

The rearrangement joins TRBV29-1 to TRBJ2-7, with 9 positions matching TRBD1. The CDR3 is 13 amino acids. V shed 5 bases and J 7 bases; nucleotides not matched to a gene: 9. Germline values: CDR1 SQVTM, CDR2 ANQGSEA. The CDR3 region is CSVRVQGAGEQYF. Here the CDR3 DNA reads TGCAGCGTTCGCGTACAGGGGGCGGGGGAGCAGTACTTC.

The chain combines TRBV11-3 with TRBJ2-2; 13 bases fit TRBD2. J was trimmed by 3 bases and V by 0 bases; bases with no gene match: 7. Germline V gives CDR1 SGHNT, CDR2 YENEEA. The CDR3 is made up of 19 amino acids. CDR3 sequence reads: CASSLDTGTSGAHTGELFF. The CDR3 DNA sequence: TGTGCCAGCAGCTTAGACACCGGGACTAGCGGGGCCCACACCGGGGAGCTGTTTTTT.

On this clone itself: One junction end does not reproduce the germline sequence, and a read error may be involved. This chain uses TRBV7-3 with TRBJ1-1, with TRBD1 matching 12 bases. Germline CDR1 and CDR2: SGHTA and FQGTGA. The CDR3 covers 19 residues. The CDR3 loop reads CASSLIYFGTGGLNTEAFF. CDR3 in DNA: TGTGCCAGCAGCTTAATCTATTTTGGGACAGGGGGCCTGAACACCGAAGCTTTCTTT.

The rearrangement links TRBV7-2 to TRBJ2-1, with TRBD2 as a possible D gene (5 bases). CDR1 SGHTA and CDR2 FQGNSA come from the germline V gene. The length of the CDR3 is 13 residues. Deletions cut 3 bases from V and 5 bases from J, with 8 bases between. Here the CDR3 reads CASSFYSDNEQFF. The CDR3 DNA sequence: TGTGCCAGCAGCTTCTATAGCGACAATGAGCAGTTCTTC.

This chain uses TRBV4-1 with TRBJ2-3, with TRBD2 identical over 11 bases. Germline V gene data show CDR1 as MGHRA and CDR2 as YSYEKL. With 4 bases clipped from V and 6 bases from J, the junction kept 9 bases outside the gene matches. The CDR3 spans 16 residues. The CDR3 nucleotides read TGCGCCAGCAGCCCGATTAGCGGGGGGGCCGCGGATACGCAGTATTTT. It is translated as CASSPISGGAADTQYF.

The chain recombines TRBV4-1 with TRBJ2-5; perhaps TRBD1 as D (6 bases). Trimming shortened V by 5 bases and J by 0 bases, and 16 bases separated the two germline ends. CDR1 is MGHRA and CDR2 is YSYEKL in the germline V gene. The CDR3 spans 16 residues. CDR3 region: CASSSRGHQDQETQYF. The CDR3 nucleotides are TGCGCCAGCAGCTCCCGGGGACACCAAGACCAAGAGACCCAGTACTTC.

This rearrangement joins TRBV4-1 to TRBJ1-2; D perhaps matches TRBD1 (5 bases). Looked up from germline, CDR1 is MGHRA and CDR2 is YSYEKL. This CDR3 has 16 residues. Trimming cost V 3 bases and J 2 bases, with 16 bases left between them. DNA for the CDR3: TGCGCCAGCAGCCATCCTCAGGGAACTACCAACTATGGCTACACCTTC. It translates to CASSHPQGTTNYGYTF.

The CDR3 region has the DNA TGTGCCAGCAGCGCGACAGGGCCTCCTAATTCACCCCTCCACTTT. It encodes CASSATGPPNSPLHF. The rearrangement uses TRBV6-6 and TRBJ1-6, with 7 bases aligning to TRBD1. Per the germline V gene, CDR1 is MNHNY and CDR2 is SVGAGI (reference sequence). The CDR3 loop spans 15 amino acids. V lost 6 bases to trimming and J lost 6 bases; unmatched junction nucleotides: 8.